Listed below are T cell receptor beta chains from one sample, sequenced in a study of blood T cell repertoires in COVID-19. Clones were read by immunoSEQ multiplex PCR, and TCRdb kept only the in-frame ones, dropping some. The sample records about 58,000 clones, approximately 81% being singletons. The sample consisted of peripheral blood. These receptors all come from a middle-aged man with active COVID-19. The CDR3 runs from the conserved cysteine through the conserved F or W. D genes are given only for firm matches. Clone sizes are given selectively: once, few, many, or a class where the clone is expanded.

V gene	D gene	clone size	J gene	CDR3 protein	CDR3 DNA
TRBV9	TRBD2	.	TRBJ2-1	CASSVATGLAGGPDNEQFF	TGTGCCAGCAGCGTAGCGACAGGACTAGCGGGAGGGCCGGACAATGAGCAGTTCTTC
TRBV6-4	TRBD1	.	TRBJ2-3	CASSVGTGVTDTQYF	TGTGCCAGCAGTGTGGGGACAGGGGTCACAGATACGCAGTATTTT
TRBV7-6	.	.	TRBJ1-5	CASSRTGVNQPQHF	TGTGCCAGCAGCCGTACAGGAGTCAATCAGCCCCAGCATTTT
TRBV7-3	.	medium-sized	TRBJ2-1	CASSIAGGASNNEQFF	TGTGCCAGCAGCATCGCAGGCGGGGCTTCGAACAATGAGCAGTTCTTC
TRBV5-4	TRBD2	.	TRBJ2-5	CASSLVGLAGWGETQYF	TGTGCCAGCAGCTTGGTGGGACTAGCGGGGTGGGGAGAGACCCAGTACTTC
TRBV28	TRBD1	.	TRBJ1-5	CASSLSGRLATGVNQPQHF	TGTGCCAGCAGTTTATCCGGTCGGCTAGCGACAGGGGTCAATCAGCCCCAGCATTTT
TRBV18	TRBD1	.	TRBJ1-5	CASSPGTGGGLEGQPQHF	TGTGCCAGCTCACCCGGGACAGGGGGCGGACTTGAAGGTCAGCCCCAGCATTTT
TRBV11-2	TRBD2	.	TRBJ2-7	CASSPRLAGSSYEQYF	TGTGCCAGCAGCCCACGACTAGCGGGAAGCTCCTACGAGCAGTACTTC
TRBV18	TRBD1	.	TRBJ1-2	CASSPGQGDGYTF	TGTGCCAGCTCACCGGGACAGGGTGATGGCTACACCTTC
TRBV27	TRBD2	.	TRBJ2-1	CASSSGSGRASYNEQFF	TGTGCCAGCAGTTCGGGGAGCGGGAGGGCATCCTACAATGAGCAGTTCTTC
TRBV19	.	.	TRBJ2-5	CASSPELWETQYF	TGTGCCAGTAGTCCCGAGTTGTGGGAGACCCAGTACTTC
TRBV15	.	.	TRBJ2-5	CATSNGPGKYQETQYF	TGTGCCACCAGCAATGGTCCAGGGAAGTACCAAGAGACCCAGTACTTC
TRBV4-1	TRBD2	.	TRBJ2-7	CASSRTSGRIVSVSDEQYF	TGCGCCAGCAGCCGAACTAGCGGGAGAATCGTGTCGGTGTCCGACGAGCAGTACTTC
TRBV6-4	.	.	TRBJ1-1	CASSDNRATEAFF	TGTGCCAGCAGTGACAACAGGGCCACTGAAGCTTTCTTT
TRBV11-3	.	.	TRBJ2-1	CASSFRGEQFF	TGTGCCAGCAGCTTCAGGGGTGAGCAGTTCTTC
TRBV5-6	.	.	TRBJ2-1	CASSWDLDEQFF	TGTGCCAGCAGCTGGGACTTAGATGAGCAGTTCTTC
TRBV9	.	once	TRBJ1-2	CASSVGAVYGYTF	TGTGCCAGCAGCGTAGGGGCAGTGTATGGCTACACCTTC
TRBV4-1	.	.	TRBJ2-4	CASSQGVLGLAKNIQYF	TGCGCCAGCAGCCAAGGTGTCCTAGGATTGGCCAAAAACATTCAGTACTTC
TRBV4-1	TRBD1	few	TRBJ2-2	CASSQFTQGRNTGELFF	TGCGCCAGCAGCCAATTCACACAGGGGAGAAACACCGGGGAGCTGTTTTTT
TRBV9	.	once	TRBJ2-1	CASSPRRVDPGEQFF	TGTGCCAGCAGCCCCCGGCGGGTGGACCCGGGGGAGCAGTTCTTC
TRBV19	TRBD1	.	TRBJ2-5	CASMTFGTGGEVHF	TGTGCCAGTATGACATTCGGGACAGGGGGGGAAGTACACTTC
TRBV6-1	TRBD1	.	TRBJ1-1	CASSERSGIGTGQAFF	TGTGCCAGCAGTGAGCGAAGTGGGATAGGGACAGGTCAAGCTTTCTTT
TRBV20-1	.	few	TRBJ2-7	CSASWASEPYEQYF	TGCAGTGCTAGTTGGGCTAGCGAACCCTACGAGCAGTACTTC
TRBV19	TRBD1	.	TRBJ2-3	CASSMVWSRGTDTQYF	TGTGCCAGTAGTATGGTTTGGAGCAGGGGGACAGATACGCAGTATTTT
TRBV6-6	.	.	TRBJ2-5	CASSPSPGQETQYF	TGTGCCAGCAGCCCTTCGCCCGGGCAAGAGACCCAGTACTTC
TRBV3-1/TRBV3-2	.	.	TRBJ2-1	CASSHLSNEQFF	TGTGCCAGCAGCCATCTATCAAATGAGCAGTTCTTC
TRBV3-1/TRBV3-2	.	.	TRBJ2-1	CASSSLGGSYNEQFF	TGTGCCAGCAGCTCACTAGGGGGCTCCTACAATGAGCAGTTCTTC
TRBV6-5	TRBD1	few	TRBJ1-1	CASKLGQSQAEAFF	TGTGCCAGCAAATTGGGACAGTCACAAGCTGAAGCTTTCTTT
TRBV30	.	.	TRBJ2-7	CAWGTGGEKEYF	TGTGCCTGGGGAACAGGGGGGGAGAAGGAGTACTTC
TRBV11-2	TRBD2	.	TRBJ2-2	CASSPGLATLAGELFF	TGTGCCAGCAGCCCAGGACTAGCAACCCTTGCCGGGGAGCTGTTTTTT
TRBV9	.	.	TRBJ1-3	CASSATTGPPGNTIYF	TGTGCCAGCAGCGCTACTACAGGGCCCCCTGGAAACACCATATATTTT
TRBV5-6	.	.	TRBJ2-7	CASTFRRQGYEQYF	TGTGCCAGCACCTTCAGAAGACAAGGCTACGAGCAGTACTTC
TRBV10-3	TRBD1	.	TRBJ2-7	CAIRDPGQGSYEQYF	TGTGCCATCAGGGACCCGGGACAGGGGTCTTACGAGCAGTACTTC
TRBV12-3/TRBV12-4	.	.	TRBJ2-2	CASTIQGPGELFF	TGTGCCAGCACCATACAGGGTCCCGGGGAGCTGTTTTTT
TRBV6-1	TRBD2	.	TRBJ2-7	CASSEIAGVPYEQYF	TGTGCCAGCAGTGAAATAGCGGGAGTTCCCTACGAGCAGTACTTC
TRBV20-1	.	.	TRBJ2-5	CSARIKETQYF	TGCAGTGCTAGAATAAAAGAGACCCAGTACTTC
TRBV28	TRBD2	.	TRBJ2-1	CASTSYLGGSGFVNEQFF	TGTGCCAGCACCTCTTATCTGGGGGGGTCGGGTTTTGTGAATGAGCAGTTCTTC
TRBV6-5	.	.	TRBJ2-1	CASRGRRAERNEQFF	TGTGCCAGCAGGGGTCGGAGGGCCGAGCGGAATGAGCAGTTCTTC
TRBV24-1	.	.	TRBJ2-1	CATSDFNSGGTYNEQFF	TGTGCCACCAGTGATTTCAATAGTGGCGGGACCTACAATGAGCAGTTCTTC
TRBV4-1	TRBD1	.	TRBJ2-5	CASSQAGTGAGGTQYF	TGCGCCAGCAGCCAAGCCGGGACAGGGGCCGGGGGGACCCAGTACTTC
TRBV7-3	.	.	TRBJ2-2	CASSIEAGELFF	TGTGCCAGCAGTATAGAAGCCGGGGAGCTGTTTTTT
TRBV6-6	TRBD2	.	TRBJ2-7	CASRTSGVTYEQYF	TGTGCCAGCAGGACGAGCGGGGTGACCTACGAGCAGTACTTC
TRBV25-1	.	.	TRBJ2-1	CASGTGSSYNEQFF	TGTGCCAGCGGCACAGGGAGCTCCTACAATGAGCAGTTCTTC
TRBV5-1	.	few	TRBJ2-1	CASSLRGLGQGDNEQFF	TGCGCCAGCAGCTTAAGGGGACTCGGCCAGGGCGACAATGAGCAGTTCTTC
TRBV10-3	.	.	TRBJ1-2	CATSRGAGDYGYTF	TGTGCCACCAGCCGGGGGGCGGGGGATTATGGCTACACCTTC
TRBV6-5	TRBD1	.	TRBJ2-2	CASSSTGVGTGELFF	TGTGCCAGCAGTTCGACAGGGGTAGGCACCGGGGAGCTGTTTTTT
TRBV7-9	.	.	TRBJ2-7	CASSLNYEQYF	TGTGCCAGCAGCCTTAACTACGAGCAGTACTTC
TRBV18	TRBD2	.	TRBJ2-7	CASSSTSGKSYEQYF	TGTGCCAGCTCATCGACTAGCGGGAAATCCTACGAGCAGTACTTC
TRBV30	.	.	TRBJ2-1	CAWSVLGPFSYNEQFF	TGTGCCTGGAGTGTACTGGGCCCGTTTTCCTACAATGAGCAGTTCTTC
TRBV2	.	.	TRBJ2-5	CASTPRTSTETQYF	TGTGCCAGCACCCCCCGAACTAGCACCGAGACCCAGTACTTC
TRBV30	.	.	TRBJ2-5	CAWSVGRGYQETQYF	TGTGCCTGGAGTGTGGGTAGAGGCTACCAAGAGACCCAGTACTTC
TRBV5-6	.	.	TRBJ1-5	CASSRYRDWGNQPQHF	TGTGCCAGCAGCCGTTACAGGGATTGGGGAAATCAGCCCCAGCATTTT
TRBV7-3	TRBD1	.	TRBJ1-1	CASSLRAGGNTEAFF	TGTGCCAGCAGCTTAAGGGCAGGGGGCAACACTGAAGCTTTCTTT
TRBV19	TRBD1	.	TRBJ1-5	CASEGQGYQPQHF	TGTGCCAGTGAGGGACAGGGATATCAGCCCCAGCATTTT
TRBV6-5	TRBD1	.	TRBJ1-2	CASNIEGAANYGYTF	TGTGCCAGCAACATTGAGGGGGCGGCTAACTATGGCTACACCTTC
TRBV6-5	TRBD2	.	TRBJ2-3	CASSPSGLGYTQYF	TGTGCCAGCAGCCCCTCGGGACTAGGTTATACGCAGTATTTT
TRBV2	TRBD2	once	TRBJ2-1	CATPGTSGIWEQFF	TGTGCCACCCCGGGGACTAGCGGGATCTGGGAGCAGTTCTTC
TRBV28	.	.	TRBJ2-7	CASSILGREQYF	TGTGCCAGCAGCATTTTGGGGCGCGAGCAGTACTTC
TRBV10-3	TRBD1	.	TRBJ2-5	CAISELEQGAETQYF	TGTGCCATCAGTGAGTTAGAACAGGGGGCGGAGACCCAGTACTTC